This TCR beta chain stems from a study of T cell changes during pregnancy in multiple sclerosis. Generated by immunoSEQ multiplex PCR, the TCRdb table keeps only in-frame clones and is missing some. The sample lists fewer than 50,000 clones, less than 95% occurring once. V was shortened by 6 bases and J by 0 bases, with 12 bases between the two germline ends. Germline V gene lookup returns CDR1 MNHEY and CDR2 SMNVEV (reference sequence). The CDR3 extends over 16 amino acids. This clonotype was sampled from a female donor with multiple sclerosis, enrolled in a pregnancy study. The sample here was CD4+ T cells from peripheral blood mononuclear cells, taken in the third trimester of pregnancy. This chain connects TRBV27 to TRBJ1-6; D is possibly TRBD1 (6 bases). CDR3 loop: CASRKTGSSYNSPLHF. As DNA, the CDR3 is TGTGCCAGCAGAAAAACAGGGAGCTCCTATAATTCACCCCTCCACTTT.